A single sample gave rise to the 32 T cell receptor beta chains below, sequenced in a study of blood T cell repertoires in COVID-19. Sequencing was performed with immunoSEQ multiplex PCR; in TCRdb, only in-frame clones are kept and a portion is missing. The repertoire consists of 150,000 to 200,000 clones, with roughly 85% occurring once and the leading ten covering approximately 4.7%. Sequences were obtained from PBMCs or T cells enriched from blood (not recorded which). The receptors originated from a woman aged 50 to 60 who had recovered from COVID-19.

The CDR3 protein is CASHRDPSNQPQHF. The CDR3 DNA reads as TGTGCCTCCCACAGGGACCCCTCCAATCAGCCCCAGCATTTT. The rearrangement joins TRBV10-3 to TRBJ1-5, with a weak D call TRBD1 (6 bases). This CDR3 comprises 14 residues. Trimming removed 11 bases from V and 3 bases from J, with 17 bases in between. From germline, CDR1 is ENHRY and CDR2 SYGVKD.

CDR3 DNA sequence: TGTGCCTGGAATCGGAACACTGAAGCTTTCTTT. It yields the protein CAWNRNTEAFF. The V call is TRBV30, the J call TRBJ1-1; the D is unclear. The germline V gene encodes CDR1 GTSNPN and CDR2 SVGIG (reference sequence). The germline V and J ends were trimmed by 4 bases and 1 base, with 4 bases remaining between them. There are 11 residues in the CDR3.

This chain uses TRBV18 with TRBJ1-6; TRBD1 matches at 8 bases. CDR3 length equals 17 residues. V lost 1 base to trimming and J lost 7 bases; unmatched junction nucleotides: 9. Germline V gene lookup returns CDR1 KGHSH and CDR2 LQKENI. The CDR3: CASSPQDRGLANSPLHF. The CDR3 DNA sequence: TGTGCCAGCTCACCACAAGACAGGGGCTTGGCCAATTCACCCCTCCACTTT.

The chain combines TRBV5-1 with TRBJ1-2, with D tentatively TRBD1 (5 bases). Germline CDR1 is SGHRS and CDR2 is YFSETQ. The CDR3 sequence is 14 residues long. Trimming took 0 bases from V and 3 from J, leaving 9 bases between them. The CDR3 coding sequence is TGCGCCAGCAGCTTGGCAGGGCCGGACTATGGCTACACCTTC. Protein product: CASSLAGPDYGYTF.

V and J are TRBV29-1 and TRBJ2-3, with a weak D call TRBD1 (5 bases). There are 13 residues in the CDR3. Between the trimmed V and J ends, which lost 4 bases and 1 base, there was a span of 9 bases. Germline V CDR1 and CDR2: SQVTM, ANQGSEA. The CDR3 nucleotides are TGCAGCGTTGGGACACCCGGCACAGATACGCAGTATTTT. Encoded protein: CSVGTPGTDTQYF.

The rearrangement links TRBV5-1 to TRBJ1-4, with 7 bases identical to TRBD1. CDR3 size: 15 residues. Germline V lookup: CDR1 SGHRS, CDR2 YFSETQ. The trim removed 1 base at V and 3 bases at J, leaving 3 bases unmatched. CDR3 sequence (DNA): TGCGCCAGCAGCTTGACAGGGGTACCTAATGAAAAACTGTTTTTT. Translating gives CASSLTGVPNEKLFF.

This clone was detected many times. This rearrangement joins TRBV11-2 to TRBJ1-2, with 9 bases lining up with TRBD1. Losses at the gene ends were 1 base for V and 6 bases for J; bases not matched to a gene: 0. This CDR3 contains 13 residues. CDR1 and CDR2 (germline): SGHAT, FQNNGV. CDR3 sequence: CASSLGTGDGYTF. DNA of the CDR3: TGTGCCAGCAGCTTAGGGACAGGGGATGGCTACACCTTC.

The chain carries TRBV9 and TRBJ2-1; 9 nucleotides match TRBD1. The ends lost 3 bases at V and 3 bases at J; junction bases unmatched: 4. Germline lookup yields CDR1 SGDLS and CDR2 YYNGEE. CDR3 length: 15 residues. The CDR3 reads CASSADRGGYNEQFF. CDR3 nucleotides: TGTGCCAGCAGCGCAGACAGGGGGGGCTACAATGAGCAGTTCTTC.

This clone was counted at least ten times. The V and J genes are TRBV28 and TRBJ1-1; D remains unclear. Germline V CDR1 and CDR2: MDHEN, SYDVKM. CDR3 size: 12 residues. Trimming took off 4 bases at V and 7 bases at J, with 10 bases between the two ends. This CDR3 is CASSSWQNEAFF. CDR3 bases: TGTGCCAGCAGTTCGTGGCAGAATGAAGCTTTCTTT.

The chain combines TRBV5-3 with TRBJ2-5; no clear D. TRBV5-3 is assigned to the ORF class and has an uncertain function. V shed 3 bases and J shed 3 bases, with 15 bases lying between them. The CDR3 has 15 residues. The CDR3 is CARSSPPGEEETQYF. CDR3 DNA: TGTGCCAGAAGCTCCCCTCCTGGAGAGGAAGAGACCCAGTACTTC.

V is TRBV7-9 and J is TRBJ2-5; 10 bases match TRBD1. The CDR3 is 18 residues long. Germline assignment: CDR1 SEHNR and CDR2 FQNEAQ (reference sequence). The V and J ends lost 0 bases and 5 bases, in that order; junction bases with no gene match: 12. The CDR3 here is CASSLAGSGTGVWETQYF. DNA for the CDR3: TGTGCCAGCAGCTTAGCAGGATCAGGGACAGGGGTTTGGGAGACCCAGTACTTC.

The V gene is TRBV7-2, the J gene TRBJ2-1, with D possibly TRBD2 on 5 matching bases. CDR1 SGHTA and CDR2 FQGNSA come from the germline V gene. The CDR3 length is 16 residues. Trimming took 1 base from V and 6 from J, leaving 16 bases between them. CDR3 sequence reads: CASSLGRGTRVNEQFF. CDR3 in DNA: TGTGCCAGCAGCTTAGGACGCGGAACTAGGGTCAATGAGCAGTTCTTC.

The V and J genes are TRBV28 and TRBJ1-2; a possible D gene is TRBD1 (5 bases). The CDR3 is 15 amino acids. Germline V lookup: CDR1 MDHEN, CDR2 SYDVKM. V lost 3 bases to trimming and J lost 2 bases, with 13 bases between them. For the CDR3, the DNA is TGTGCCAGCAGTTTGGGGGGACTAAGGAACTATGGCTACACCTTC. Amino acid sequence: CASSLGGLRNYGYTF.

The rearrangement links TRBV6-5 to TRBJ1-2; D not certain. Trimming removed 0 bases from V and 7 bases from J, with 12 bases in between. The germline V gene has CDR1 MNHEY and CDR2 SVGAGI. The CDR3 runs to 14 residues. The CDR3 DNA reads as TGTGCCAGCAGTTACTCGACCTCGAGCGGTGGCTACACCTTC. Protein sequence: CASSYSTSSGGYTF.

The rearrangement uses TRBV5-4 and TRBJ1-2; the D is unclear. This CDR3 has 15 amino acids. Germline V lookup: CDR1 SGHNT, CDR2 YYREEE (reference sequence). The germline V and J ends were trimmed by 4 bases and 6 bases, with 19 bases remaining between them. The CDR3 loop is CASSTVQNIAHGYTF. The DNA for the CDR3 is TGTGCCAGCAGCACCGTTCAAAACATAGCCCATGGCTACACCTTC.

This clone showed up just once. The CDR3 spells CAISERVDTEAFF. As DNA, the CDR3 is TGTGCCATCAGTGAACGGGTGGACACTGAAGCTTTCTTT. The J gene is TRBJ1-1, the V gene TRBV10-3; D gene uncertain. V was cut by 3 bases and J by 3 bases, with 8 bases left in between. The CDR3 covers 13 residues. The germline V gene encodes CDR1 ENHRY and CDR2 SYGVKD.

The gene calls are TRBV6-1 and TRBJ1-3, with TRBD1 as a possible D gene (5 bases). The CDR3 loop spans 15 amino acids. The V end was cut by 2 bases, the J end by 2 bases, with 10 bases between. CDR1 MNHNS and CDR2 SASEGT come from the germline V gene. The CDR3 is CASSERGDPGNTIYF. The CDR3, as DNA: TGTGCCAGCAGTGAACGGGGGGATCCTGGAAACACCATATATTTT.

CDR3 loop: CATRNSNQPQHF. The CDR3 DNA reads as TGTGCCACCCGAAACTCCAATCAGCCCCAGCATTTT. This chain joins TRBV19 and TRBJ1-5; D is unclear. Trimming removed 10 bases at V and 3 bases at J, with 10 bases between. Germline V gene sequence: CDR1 LNHDA, CDR2 SQIVND (reference sequence). CDR3 length: 12 amino acids.

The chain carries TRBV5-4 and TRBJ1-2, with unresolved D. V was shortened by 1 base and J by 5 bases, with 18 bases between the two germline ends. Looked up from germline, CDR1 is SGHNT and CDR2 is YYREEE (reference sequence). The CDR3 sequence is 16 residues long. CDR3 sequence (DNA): TGTGCCAGCAGCTTGAAGGTTATTACTAACCCATATGGCTACACCTTC. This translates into CASSLKVITNPYGYTF.

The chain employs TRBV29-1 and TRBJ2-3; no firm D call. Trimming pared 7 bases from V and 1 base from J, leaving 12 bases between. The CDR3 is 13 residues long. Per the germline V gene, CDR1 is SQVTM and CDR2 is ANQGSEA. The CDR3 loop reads CSASKTGTDTQYF. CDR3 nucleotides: TGCAGCGCCTCTAAAACGGGCACAGATACGCAGTATTTT.

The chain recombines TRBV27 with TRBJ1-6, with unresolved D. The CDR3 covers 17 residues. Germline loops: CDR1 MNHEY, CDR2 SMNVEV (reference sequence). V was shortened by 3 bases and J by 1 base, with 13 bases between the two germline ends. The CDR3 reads CASSLGGRRSYNSPLHF. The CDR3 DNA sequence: TGTGCCAGCAGTTTGGGCGGACGGAGGTCCTATAATTCACCCCTCCACTTT.

CDR3 nucleotide sequence: TGCGCCAGCAGCATTAACAGGGGTGGTGAAAAACTGTTTTTT. It yields the protein CASSINRGGEKLFF. V and J are TRBV5-1 and TRBJ1-4; 7 positions agree with TRBD1. The germline CDR1 and CDR2 sequences are SGHRS and YFSETQ. J was trimmed by 7 bases and V by 4 bases; bases with no gene match: 7. The CDR3 has 14 residues.

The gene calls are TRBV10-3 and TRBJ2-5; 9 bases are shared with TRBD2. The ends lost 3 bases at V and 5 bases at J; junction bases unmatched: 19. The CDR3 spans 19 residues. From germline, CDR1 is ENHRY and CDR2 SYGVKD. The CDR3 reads CAISDWAGASGADRETQYF. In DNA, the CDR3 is TGTGCCATCAGTGATTGGGCAGGGGCTAGCGGGGCCGACAGGGAGACCCAGTACTTC.

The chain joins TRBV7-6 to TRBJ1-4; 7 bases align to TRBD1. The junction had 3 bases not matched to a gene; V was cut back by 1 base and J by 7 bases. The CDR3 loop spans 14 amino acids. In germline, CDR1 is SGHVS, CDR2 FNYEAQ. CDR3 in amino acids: CASSLDAGGEKLFF. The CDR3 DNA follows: TGTGCCAGCAGCTTAGACGCAGGGGGTGAAAAACTGTTTTTT.

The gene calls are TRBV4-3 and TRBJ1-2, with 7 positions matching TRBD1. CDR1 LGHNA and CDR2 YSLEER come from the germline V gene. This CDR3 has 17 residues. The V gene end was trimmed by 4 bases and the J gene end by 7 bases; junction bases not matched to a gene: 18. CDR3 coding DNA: TGCGCCAGCAGCCGAGACTTTACAGGGGTTTCAAGTGGTGGCTACACCTTC. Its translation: CASSRDFTGVSSGGYTF.

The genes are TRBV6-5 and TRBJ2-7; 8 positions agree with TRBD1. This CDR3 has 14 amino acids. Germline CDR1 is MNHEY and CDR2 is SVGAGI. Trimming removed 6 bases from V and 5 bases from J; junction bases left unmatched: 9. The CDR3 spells CASRAGQGRNEQYV. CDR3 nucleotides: TGTGCCAGCAGAGCTGGACAGGGAAGAAACGAGCAGTACGTC.

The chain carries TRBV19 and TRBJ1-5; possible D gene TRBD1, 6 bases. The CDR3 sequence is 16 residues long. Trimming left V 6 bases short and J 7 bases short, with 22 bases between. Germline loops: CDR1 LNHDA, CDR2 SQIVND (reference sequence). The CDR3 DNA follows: TGTGCCAGTAGGCCCTTGGGGGCCGCCTCGGGACAGCCCCAGCATTTT. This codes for CASRPLGAASGQPQHF.

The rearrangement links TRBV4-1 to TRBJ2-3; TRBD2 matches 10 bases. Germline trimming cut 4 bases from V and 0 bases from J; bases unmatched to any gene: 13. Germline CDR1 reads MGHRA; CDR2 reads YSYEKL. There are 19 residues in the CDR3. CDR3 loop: CASSRRLTSGVGSTDTQYF. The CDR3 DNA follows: TGCGCCAGCAGCCGGCGGTTAACTAGCGGGGTGGGGAGCACAGATACGCAGTATTTT.

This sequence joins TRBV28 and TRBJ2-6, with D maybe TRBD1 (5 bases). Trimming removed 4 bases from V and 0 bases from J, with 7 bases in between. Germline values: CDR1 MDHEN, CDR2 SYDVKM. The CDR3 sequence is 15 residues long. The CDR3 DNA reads TGTGCCAGCAGTTCGACAGCCTCTGGGGCCAACGTCCTGACTTTC. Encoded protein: CASSSTASGANVLTF.

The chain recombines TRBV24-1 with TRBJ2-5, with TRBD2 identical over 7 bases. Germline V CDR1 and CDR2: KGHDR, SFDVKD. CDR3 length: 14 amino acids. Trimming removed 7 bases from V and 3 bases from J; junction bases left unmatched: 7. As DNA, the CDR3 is TGTGCCACCAGAGGCGGGGGACGAAAAGAGACCCAGTACTTC. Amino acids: CATRGGGRKETQYF.

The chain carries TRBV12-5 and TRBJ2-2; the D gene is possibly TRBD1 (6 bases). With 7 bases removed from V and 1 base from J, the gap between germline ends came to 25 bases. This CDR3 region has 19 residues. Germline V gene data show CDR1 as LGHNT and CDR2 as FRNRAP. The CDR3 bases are TGTGCTAGTGCCACCTTCCACCCTACGGGACACAGGAACACCGGGGAGCTGTTTTTT. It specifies CASATFHPTGHRNTGELFF.

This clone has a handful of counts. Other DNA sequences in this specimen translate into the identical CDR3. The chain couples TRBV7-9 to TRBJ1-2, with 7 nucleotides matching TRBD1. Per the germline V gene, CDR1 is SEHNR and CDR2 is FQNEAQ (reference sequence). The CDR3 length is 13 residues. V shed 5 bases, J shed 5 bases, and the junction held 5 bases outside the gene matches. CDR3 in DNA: TGTGCCAGCAGCCCGGGACAGCGATATGGCTACACCTTC. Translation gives CASSPGQRYGYTF.